The clone carrying this T cell receptor beta chain was observed at least ten times. Calling Graves' hyperthyroidism stable meant ophthalmopathy did not progress within 18 months. The PBMCs were sourced from fresh peripheral blood (around 10 ml). This specimen belongs to a study of T cells in Graves' hyperthyroidism and ophthalmopathy. CDR3 size: 14 residues. From germline, CDR1 is SGHTA and CDR2 FQGNSA. Trimming pared 2 bases from V and 3 bases from J, leaving 10 bases between. Amplified regions were TCR beta CDR3 sequences from RNA transcripts. TCR CDR3 underwent first-round RT-PCR with the HTBI primer set. In TCRdb, the multiplex PCR reads were re-called with MiXCR into one record per CDR3 protein. Found here are fewer than 400,000 distinct CDR3 sequences, approximately 15% of them singletons; the top ten hold roughly 31%.

The source is a man aged 30-40 years with Graves' hyperthyroidism. The sequencing input was blood. V and J are TRBV7-2 and TRBJ2-5; D gene uncertain. CDR3 sequence (DNA): TGTGCCAGCAGCTTAAGTACTTCTGAAGAGACCCAGTACTTC. This translates into CASSLSTSEETQYF.